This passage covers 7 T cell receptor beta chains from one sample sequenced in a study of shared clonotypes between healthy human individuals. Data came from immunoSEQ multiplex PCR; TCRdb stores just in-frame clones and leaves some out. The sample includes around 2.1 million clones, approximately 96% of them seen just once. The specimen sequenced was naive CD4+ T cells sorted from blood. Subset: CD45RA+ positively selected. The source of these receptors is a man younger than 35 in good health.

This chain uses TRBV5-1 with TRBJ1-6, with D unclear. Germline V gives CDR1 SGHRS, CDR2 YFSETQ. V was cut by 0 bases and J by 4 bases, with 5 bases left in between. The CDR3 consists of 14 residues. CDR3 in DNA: TGCGCCAGCAGCTTGGAACCTTATAATTCACCCCTCCACTTT. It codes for CASSLEPYNSPLHF.

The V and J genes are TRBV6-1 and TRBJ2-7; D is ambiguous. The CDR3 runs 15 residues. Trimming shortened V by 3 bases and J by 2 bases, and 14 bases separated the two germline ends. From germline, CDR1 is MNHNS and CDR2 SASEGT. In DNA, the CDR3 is TGTGCCAGCAGTGACTTGGGCTTTACGGCCTACGAGCAGTACTTC. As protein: CASSDLGFTAYEQYF.

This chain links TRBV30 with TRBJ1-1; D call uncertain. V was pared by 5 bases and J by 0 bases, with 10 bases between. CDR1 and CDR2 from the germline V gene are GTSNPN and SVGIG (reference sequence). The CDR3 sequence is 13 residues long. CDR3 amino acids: CAWAINMNTEAFF. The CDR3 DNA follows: TGTGCCTGGGCAATAAACATGAACACTGAAGCTTTCTTT. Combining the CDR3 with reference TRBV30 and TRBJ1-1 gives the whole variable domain SQTIHQWPATLVQPVGSPLSLECTVEGTSNPNLYWYRQAAGRGLQLLFYSVGIGQISSEVPQNLSASRPQDRQFILSSKKLLLSDSGFYLCAWAINMNTEAFFGQGTRLTVV.

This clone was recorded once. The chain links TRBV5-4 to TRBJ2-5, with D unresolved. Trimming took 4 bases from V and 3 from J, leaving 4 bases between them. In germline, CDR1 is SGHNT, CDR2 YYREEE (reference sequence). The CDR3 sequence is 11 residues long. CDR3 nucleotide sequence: TGTGCCAGCAGCCGCGAAGAGACCCAGTACTTC. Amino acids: CASSREETQYF. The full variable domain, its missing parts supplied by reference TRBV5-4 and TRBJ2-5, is ETGVTQSPTHLIKTRGQQVTLRCSSQSGHNTVSWYQQALGQGPQFIFQYYREEENGRGNFPPRFSGLQFPNYSSELNVNALELDDSALYLCASSREETQYFGPGTRLLVL.

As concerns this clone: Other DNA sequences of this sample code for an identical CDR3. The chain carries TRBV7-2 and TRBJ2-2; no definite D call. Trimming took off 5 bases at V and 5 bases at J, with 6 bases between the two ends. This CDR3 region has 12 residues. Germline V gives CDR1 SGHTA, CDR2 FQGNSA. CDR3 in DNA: TGTGCCAGCAGCCTAGATACCGGGGAGCTGTTTTTT. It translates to CASSLDTGELFF. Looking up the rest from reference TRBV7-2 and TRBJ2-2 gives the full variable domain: GAGVSQSPSNKVTEKGKDVELRCDPISGHTALYWYRQSLGQGLEFLIYFQGNSAPDKSGLPSDRFSAERTGGSVSTLTIQRTQQEDSAVYLCASSLDTGELFFGEGSRLTVL.

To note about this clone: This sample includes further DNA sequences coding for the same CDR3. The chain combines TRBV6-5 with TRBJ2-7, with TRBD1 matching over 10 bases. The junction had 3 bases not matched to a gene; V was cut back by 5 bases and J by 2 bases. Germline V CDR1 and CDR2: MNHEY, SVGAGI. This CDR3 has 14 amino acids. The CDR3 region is CASSRTGGPYEQYF. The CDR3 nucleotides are TGTGCCAGCAGTCGGACAGGGGGTCCCTACGAGCAGTACTTC.

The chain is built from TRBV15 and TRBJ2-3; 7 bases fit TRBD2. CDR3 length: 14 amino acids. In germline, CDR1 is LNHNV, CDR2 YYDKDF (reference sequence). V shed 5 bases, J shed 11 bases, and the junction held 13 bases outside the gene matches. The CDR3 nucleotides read TGTGCCACCAGCGGGAGTTTAGCGGGCGCCGAGCAGTATTTT. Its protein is CATSGSLAGAEQYF.